This T cell receptor beta chain derives from a study of T cells after yellow fever vaccination. This clonotype was observed a few times. TCRdb analysed the 5' RACE reads with MiXCR anew, one entry per CDR3 protein. This table holds 510,000 or so distinct CDR3 sequences, 15% to 20% found once. The CDR3 has 15 amino acids. Trimming at V came to 3 bases and at J to 6 bases, leaving 4 bases not matched to a gene. The germline CDR1 and CDR2 sequences are KGHSH and LQKENI. The sequencing here drew on PBMCs, taken 15 days after the yellow fever booster vaccination. The rearrangement joins TRBV18 to TRBJ2-1; 11 bases fit TRBD1. The clonotype comes from a young man who received the YFV17D yellow fever vaccine. The CDR3 is CASSPAGTGGNEQFF. The CDR3 nucleotides are TGTGCCAGCTCACCTGCCGGGACAGGGGGCAATGAGCAGTTCTTC.